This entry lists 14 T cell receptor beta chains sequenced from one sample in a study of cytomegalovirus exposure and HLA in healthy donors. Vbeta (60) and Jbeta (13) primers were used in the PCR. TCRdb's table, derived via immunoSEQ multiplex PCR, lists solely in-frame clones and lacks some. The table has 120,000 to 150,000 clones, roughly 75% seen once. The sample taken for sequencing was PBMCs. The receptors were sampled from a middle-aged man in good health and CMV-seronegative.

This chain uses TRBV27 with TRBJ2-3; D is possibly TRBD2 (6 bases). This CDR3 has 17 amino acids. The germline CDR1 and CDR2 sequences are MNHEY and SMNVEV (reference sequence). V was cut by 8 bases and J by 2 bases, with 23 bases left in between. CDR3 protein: CASLPREAGPFTDTQYF. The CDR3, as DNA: TGTGCCAGCCTCCCCCGGGAAGCGGGTCCTTTCACAGATACGCAGTATTTT.

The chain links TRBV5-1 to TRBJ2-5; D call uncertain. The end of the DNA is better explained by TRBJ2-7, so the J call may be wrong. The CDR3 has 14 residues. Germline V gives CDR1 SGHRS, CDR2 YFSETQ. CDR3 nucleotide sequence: TGCGCCAGCAGCTCCACGGGTAGCTCCTACGAGCAGTACTTC. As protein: CASSSTGSSYEQYF.

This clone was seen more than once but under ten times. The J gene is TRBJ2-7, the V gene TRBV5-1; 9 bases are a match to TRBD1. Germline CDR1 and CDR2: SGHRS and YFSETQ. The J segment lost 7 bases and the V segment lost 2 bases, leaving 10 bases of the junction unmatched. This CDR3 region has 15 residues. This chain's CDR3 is CASSFPGTGKREQYF. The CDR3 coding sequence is TGCGCCAGCAGCTTTCCCGGGACAGGGAAGCGGGAGCAGTACTTC.

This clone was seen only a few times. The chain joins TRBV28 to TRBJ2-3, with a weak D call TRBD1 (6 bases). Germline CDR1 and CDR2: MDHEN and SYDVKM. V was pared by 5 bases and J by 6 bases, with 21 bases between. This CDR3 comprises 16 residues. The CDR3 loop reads CASSRPPGQLNDTQYF. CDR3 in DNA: TGTGCCAGCAGTCGGCCCCCTGGACAGCTCAACGATACGCAGTATTTT. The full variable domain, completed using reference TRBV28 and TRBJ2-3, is DVKVTQSSRYLVKRTGEKVFLECVQDMDHENMFWYRQDPGLGLRLIYFSYDVKMKEKGDIPEGYSVSREKKERFSLILESASTNQTSMYLCASSRPPGQLNDTQYFGPGTRLTVL.

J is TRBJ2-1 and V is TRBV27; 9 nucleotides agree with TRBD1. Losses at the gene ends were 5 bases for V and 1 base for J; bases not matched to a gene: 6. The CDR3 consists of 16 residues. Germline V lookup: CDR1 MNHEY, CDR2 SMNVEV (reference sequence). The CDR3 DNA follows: TGTGCCAGCAGTCTTCCGGGACAGGGATCCTACAATGAGCAGTTCTTC. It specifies CASSLPGQGSYNEQFF.

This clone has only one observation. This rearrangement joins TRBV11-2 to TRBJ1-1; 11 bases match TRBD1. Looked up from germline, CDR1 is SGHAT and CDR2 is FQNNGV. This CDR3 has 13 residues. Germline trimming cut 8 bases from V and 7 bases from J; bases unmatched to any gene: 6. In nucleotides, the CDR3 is TGTGCCAGCGGGGGGGACAGGGGGGGTGAAGCTTTCTTT. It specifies CASGGDRGGEAFF.

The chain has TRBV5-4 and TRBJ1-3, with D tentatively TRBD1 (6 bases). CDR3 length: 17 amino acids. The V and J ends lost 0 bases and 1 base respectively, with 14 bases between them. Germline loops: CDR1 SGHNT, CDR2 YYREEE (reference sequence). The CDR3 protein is CASSLGRGGESGNTIYF. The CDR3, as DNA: TGTGCCAGCAGCTTGGGGAGGGGGGGTGAGTCTGGAAACACCATATATTTT.

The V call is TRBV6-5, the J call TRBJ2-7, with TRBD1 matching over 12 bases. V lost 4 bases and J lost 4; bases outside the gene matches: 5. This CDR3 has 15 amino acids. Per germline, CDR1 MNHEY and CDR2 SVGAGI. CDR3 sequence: CASSSPGQGAYEQYF. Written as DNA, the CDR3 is TGTGCCAGCAGTTCACCGGGACAGGGGGCTTACGAGCAGTACTTC.

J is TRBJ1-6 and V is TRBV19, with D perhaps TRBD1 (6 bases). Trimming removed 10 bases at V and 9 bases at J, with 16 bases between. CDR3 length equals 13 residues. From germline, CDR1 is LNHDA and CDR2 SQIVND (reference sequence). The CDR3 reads CAIELTGCSPLHF. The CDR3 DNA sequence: TGTGCCATCGAGTTAACAGGGTGTTCACCCCTCCACTTT.

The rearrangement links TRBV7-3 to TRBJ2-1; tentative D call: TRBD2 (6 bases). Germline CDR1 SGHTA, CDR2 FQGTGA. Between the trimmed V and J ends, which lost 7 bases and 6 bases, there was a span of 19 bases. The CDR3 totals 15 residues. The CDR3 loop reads CASTIPGLTTNEQFF. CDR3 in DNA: TGTGCCAGCACCATTCCGGGACTCACCACCAATGAGCAGTTCTTC.

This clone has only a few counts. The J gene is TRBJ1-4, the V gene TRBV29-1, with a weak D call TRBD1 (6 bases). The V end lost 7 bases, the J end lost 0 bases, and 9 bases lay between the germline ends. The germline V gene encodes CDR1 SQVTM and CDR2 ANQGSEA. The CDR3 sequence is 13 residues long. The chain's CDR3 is CSARDTTNEKLFF. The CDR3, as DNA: TGCAGCGCAAGGGACACAACTAATGAAAAACTGTTTTTT.

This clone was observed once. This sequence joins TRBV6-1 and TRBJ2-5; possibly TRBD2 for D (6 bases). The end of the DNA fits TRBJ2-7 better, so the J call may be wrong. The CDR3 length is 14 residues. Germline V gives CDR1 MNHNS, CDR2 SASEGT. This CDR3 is CASSEQPGRNEQYF. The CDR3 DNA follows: TGTGCCAGCAGTGAACAACCAGGGAGGAACGAGCAGTACTTC.

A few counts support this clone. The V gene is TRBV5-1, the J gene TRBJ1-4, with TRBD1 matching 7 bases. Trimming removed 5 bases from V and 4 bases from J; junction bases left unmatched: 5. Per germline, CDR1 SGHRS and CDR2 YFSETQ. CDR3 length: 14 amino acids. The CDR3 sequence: CASSPRDSNEKLFF. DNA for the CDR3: TGCGCCAGCAGTCCTCGGGACAGTAATGAAAAACTGTTTTTT.

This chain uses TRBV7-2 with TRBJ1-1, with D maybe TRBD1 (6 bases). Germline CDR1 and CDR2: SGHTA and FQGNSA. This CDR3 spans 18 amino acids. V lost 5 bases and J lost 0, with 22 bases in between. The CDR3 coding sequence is TGTGCCAGCAGCCAAAGGACAGTTTCCACCTTTATGAACACTGAAGCTTTCTTT. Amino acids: CASSQRTVSTFMNTEAFF.